These T cell receptor beta chains were read from a single sample in a study of neoadjuvant nivolumab and ipilimumab in lung cancer. Assay: immunoSEQ multiplex PCR; the TCRdb copy retains only in-frame clones and omits some. This table has fewer than 40,000 clones, 89% appearing once. Sequenced here: peripheral blood, sampled before neoadjuvant nivolumab, alone or with ipilimumab. Receptor source: an adult with non-small cell lung cancer. CDR3s include the opening cysteine and the closing phenylalanine or tryptophan.

v_gene	j_gene	CDR3aa
TRBV6-5	TRBJ2-7	CASSYNLRSEQYF
TRBV7-3	TRBJ2-3	CASSLGGSGSDTQYF
TRBV6-4	TRBJ2-3	CASSEGLGQVDTQYF
TRBV30	TRBJ1-5	CAWPGQSNQPQHF
TRBV6-5	TRBJ2-2	CASSYSNTYTGELFF
TRBV7-8	TRBJ1-5	CASSFSWDIAFKPQHF
TRBV7-6	TRBJ2-5	CASSLRTWGETQYF
TRBV18	TRBJ2-7	CASSPGPGEIPEQYF
TRBV9	TRBJ2-3	CASSAGGLAGITDTQYF
TRBV7-8	TRBJ1-1	CASSVLTGFNPEAFF
TRBV2	TRBJ1-2	CASRPGQGNVKGYGYTF
TRBV5-6	TRBJ2-5	CASSPPMVETQYF
TRBV11-1	TRBJ2-3	CASSFRGRRGTDTQYF
TRBV7-2	TRBJ2-5	CASSLLADQETQYF